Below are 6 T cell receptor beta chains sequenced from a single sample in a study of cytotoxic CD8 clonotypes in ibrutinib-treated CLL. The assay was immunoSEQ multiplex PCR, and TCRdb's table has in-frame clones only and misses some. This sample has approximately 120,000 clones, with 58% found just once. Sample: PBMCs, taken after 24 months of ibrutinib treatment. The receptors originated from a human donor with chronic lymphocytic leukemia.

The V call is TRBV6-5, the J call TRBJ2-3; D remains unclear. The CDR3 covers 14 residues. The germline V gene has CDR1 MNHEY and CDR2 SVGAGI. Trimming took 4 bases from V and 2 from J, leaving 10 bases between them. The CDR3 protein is CASSSAQYTDTQYF. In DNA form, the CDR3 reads TGTGCCAGCAGTTCGGCGCAGTACACAGATACGCAGTATTTT.

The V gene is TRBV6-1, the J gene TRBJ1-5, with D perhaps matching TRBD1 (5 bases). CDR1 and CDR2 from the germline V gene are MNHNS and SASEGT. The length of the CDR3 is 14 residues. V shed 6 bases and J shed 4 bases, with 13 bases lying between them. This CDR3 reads CASSEQEGNQPQHF. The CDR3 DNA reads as TGTGCCAGCAGCGAACAGGAAGGGAATCAGCCCCAGCATTTT.

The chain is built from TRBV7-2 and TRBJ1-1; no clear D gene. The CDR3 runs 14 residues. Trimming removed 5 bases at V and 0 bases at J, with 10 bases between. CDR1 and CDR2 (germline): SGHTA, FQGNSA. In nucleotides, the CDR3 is TGTGCCAGCAGCGGCAGGTCTATGAACACTGAAGCTTTCTTT. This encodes CASSGRSMNTEAFF.

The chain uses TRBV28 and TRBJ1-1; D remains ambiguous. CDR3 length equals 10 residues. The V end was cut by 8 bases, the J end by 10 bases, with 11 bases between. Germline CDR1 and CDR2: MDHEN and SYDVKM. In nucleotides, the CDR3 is TGTGCCAGCTGCCTTTGGGTAGCTTTCTTT. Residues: CASCLWVAFF.

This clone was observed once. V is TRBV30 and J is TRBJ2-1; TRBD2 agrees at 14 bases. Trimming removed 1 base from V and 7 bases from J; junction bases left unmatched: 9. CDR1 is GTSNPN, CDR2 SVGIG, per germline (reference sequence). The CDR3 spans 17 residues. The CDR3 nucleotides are TGTGCCTGGAGTGCCCTGAGACTAGCGGGGGGGAAGAATGAGCAGTTCTTC. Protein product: CAWSALRLAGGKNEQFF.

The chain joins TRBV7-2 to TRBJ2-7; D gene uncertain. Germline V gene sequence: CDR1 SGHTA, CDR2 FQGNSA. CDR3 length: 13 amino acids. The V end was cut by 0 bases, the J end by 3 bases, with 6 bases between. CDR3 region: CASSLAGNYEQYF. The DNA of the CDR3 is TGTGCCAGCAGCTTAGCGGGCAACTACGAGCAGTACTTC.